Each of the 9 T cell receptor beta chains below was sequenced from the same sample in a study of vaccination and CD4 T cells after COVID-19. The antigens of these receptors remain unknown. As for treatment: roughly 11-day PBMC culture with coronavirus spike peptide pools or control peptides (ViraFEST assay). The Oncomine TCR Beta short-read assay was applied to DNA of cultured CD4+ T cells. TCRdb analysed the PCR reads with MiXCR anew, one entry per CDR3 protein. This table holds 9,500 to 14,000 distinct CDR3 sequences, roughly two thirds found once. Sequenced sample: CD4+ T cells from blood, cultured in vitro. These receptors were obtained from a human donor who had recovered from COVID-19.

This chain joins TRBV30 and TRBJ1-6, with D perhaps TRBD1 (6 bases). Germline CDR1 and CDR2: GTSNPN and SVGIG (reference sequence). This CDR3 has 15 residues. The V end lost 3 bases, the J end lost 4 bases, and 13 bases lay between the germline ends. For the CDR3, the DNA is TGTGCCTGGAGGGACAGCTTCTCATATAATTCACCCCTCCACTTT. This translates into CAWRDSFSYNSPLHF.

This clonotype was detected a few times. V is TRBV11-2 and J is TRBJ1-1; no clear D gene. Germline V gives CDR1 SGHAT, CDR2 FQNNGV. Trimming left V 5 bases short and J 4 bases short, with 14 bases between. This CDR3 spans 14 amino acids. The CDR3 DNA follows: TGTGCCAGCAGCCGAATCGGTGCGGCCACTGAAGCTTTCTTT. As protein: CASSRIGAATEAFF.

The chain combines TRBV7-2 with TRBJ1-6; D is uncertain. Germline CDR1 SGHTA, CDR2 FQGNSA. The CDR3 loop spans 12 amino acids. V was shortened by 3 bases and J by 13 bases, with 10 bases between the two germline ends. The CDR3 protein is CASSLTDAPLHF. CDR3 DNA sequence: TGTGCCAGCAGCTTGACGGATGCGCCCCTCCACTTT.

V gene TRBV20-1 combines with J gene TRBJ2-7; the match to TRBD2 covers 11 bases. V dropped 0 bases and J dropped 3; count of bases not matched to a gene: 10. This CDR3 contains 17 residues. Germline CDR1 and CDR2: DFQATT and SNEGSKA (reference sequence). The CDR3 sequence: CSARDLGTSGAYYEQYF. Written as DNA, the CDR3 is TGCAGTGCTAGAGACTTAGGGACTAGCGGCGCCTACTACGAGCAGTACTTC.

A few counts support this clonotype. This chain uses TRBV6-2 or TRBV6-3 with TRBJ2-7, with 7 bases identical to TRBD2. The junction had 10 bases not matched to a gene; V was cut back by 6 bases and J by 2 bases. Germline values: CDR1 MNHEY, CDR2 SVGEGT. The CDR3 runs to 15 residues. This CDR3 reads CASRRKLAYAYEQYF. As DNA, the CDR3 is TGTGCCAGCAGACGCAAACTAGCGTACGCCTACGAGCAGTACTTC.

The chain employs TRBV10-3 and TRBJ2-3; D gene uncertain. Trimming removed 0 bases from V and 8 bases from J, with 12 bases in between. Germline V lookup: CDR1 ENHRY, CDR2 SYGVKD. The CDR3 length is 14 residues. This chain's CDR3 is CAISESNGPGTQYF. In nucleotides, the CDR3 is TGTGCCATCAGTGAGTCGAATGGCCCCGGTACGCAGTATTTT.

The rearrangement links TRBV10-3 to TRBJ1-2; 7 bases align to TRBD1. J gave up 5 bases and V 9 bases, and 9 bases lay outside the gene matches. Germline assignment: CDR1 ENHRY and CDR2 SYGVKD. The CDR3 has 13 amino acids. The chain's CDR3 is CAIPTGVPYGYTF. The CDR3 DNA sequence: TGTGCCATTCCTACAGGGGTCCCTTATGGCTACACCTTC.

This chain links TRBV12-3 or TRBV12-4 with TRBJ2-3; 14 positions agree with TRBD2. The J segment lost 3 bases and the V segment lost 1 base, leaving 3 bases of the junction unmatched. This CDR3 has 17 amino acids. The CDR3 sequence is CASSLGLAGGLTDTQYF. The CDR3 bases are TGTGCCAGCAGTTTAGGACTAGCGGGGGGGCTAACAGATACGCAGTATTTT.

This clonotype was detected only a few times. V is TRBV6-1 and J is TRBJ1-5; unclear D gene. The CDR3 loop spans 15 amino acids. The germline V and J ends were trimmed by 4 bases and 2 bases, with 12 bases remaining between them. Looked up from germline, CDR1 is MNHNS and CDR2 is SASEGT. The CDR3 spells CASSAAGSGNQPQHF. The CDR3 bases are TGTGCCAGCAGTGCGGCGGGGTCGGGCAATCAGCCCCAGCATTTT.